This T cell receptor beta chain was sequenced in a study of cytomegalovirus exposure and HLA in healthy donors. Study results and limitations: The investigators catalogued 150 to 200 TCR beta chains as cytomegalovirus-associated. In vitro confirmation showed three CMV-associated chains to be CMV antigen specific. When presence/absence was analysed, sequencing depth was taken to be roughly uniform across donors. For TCR beta chains, V- and J-gene trimming was later linked to a missense DCLRE1C variant.

Of note for this clone: Its antigen is not identified.

CDR3 length: 16 residues. CDR1 and CDR2 from the germline V gene are SGHRS and YFSETQ. V shed 5 bases and J 0 bases; nucleotides not matched to a gene: 10. The PCR used 60 Vbeta and 13 Jbeta primers. Profiling relied on immunoSEQ multiplex PCR, and the TCRdb table lists in-frame clones only, not all of them. Of more than 95,000 clones detected, 80% appear once; the ten largest clones hold approximately 6.9%. The V gene is TRBV5-1, the J gene TRBJ2-7, with 8 bases aligning to TRBD2. Specimen: PBMCs. This TCR was sampled from a man aged 30 to 39 in good health and CMV-seropositive. The CDR3 DNA reads as TGCGCCAGCAGTACCGCGGGCGGGGGGAGCTCCTACGAGCAGTACTTC. Residues: CASSTAGGGSSYEQYF.